This is a list of T cell receptor beta chains from one sample in a study of blood T cell repertoires in COVID-19. Profiling relied on immunoSEQ multiplex PCR, and the TCRdb table lists in-frame clones only, not all of them. The sample lists about 140,000 clones; around 81% were seen once. Sequencing was performed on peripheral blood. The receptors originated from a human donor in a cohort sampled during active COVID-19. Both conserved end residues are part of each CDR3.

TRBJ1-6 | TRBV5-6 | CASSLGQGAEDSPLHF
TRBJ1-3 | TRBV28 | CATRGTGGGNTIYF
TRBJ2-1 | TRBV7-3 | CASSPNPGASGREQFF
TRBJ2-5 | TRBV6-5 | CASSFQTAQETQYF
TRBJ2-3 | TRBV4-3 | CASSPGRADTQYF
TRBJ2-7 | TRBV27 | CASSLGSPTGYEQYF
TRBJ2-3 | TRBV7-8 | CASSSRTSGSMDTQYF
TRBJ2-3 | TRBV7-2 | CASSLATSGRALGSDTQYF
TRBJ2-7 | TRBV5-4 | CASSSFETGLYEQYF
TRBJ1-1 | TRBV21-1 | CASSKVESAGLSTEAFF
TRBJ1-1 | TRBV27 | CASRLTGVLNTEAFF
TRBJ2-1 | TRBV4-3 | CASSRSEGSSYNEQFF
TRBJ2-7 | TRBV29-1 | CSVEDLKTSGGYEQYF
TRBJ2-7 | TRBV14 | CASSQLLAGGPVPYEQYF
TRBJ1-4 | TRBV5-1 | CASSLGQGINEKLFF
TRBJ2-2 | TRBV7-3 | CASSWAGGIAGELFF
TRBJ2-3 | TRBV7-3 | CASSSQSTDTQYF
TRBJ1-2 | TRBV6-1 | CASSEAAGTLHGYTF
TRBJ1-2 | TRBV6-5 | CASSFTVNYGYTF
TRBJ1-6 | TRBV7-2 | CASSPRTGVGSPLHF
TRBJ2-1 | TRBV18 | CASSPPAGRDEQFF
TRBJ1-1 | TRBV14 | CASSSRGARTEAFF
TRBJ2-7 | TRBV2 | CASSEAPLAGGVYEQYF
TRBJ1-2 | TRBV7-9 | CASSLVPENYGYTF
TRBJ1-1 | TRBV4-3 | CASSTQDRVTTEAFF
TRBJ2-3 | TRBV24-1 | CATSDPPSGRARDTQYF
TRBJ1-6 | TRBV3-1/TRBV3-2 | CASSRQNSPLHF
TRBJ2-1 | TRBV7-2 | CASSYGLADNEQFF
TRBJ2-2 | TRBV29-1 | CSVVSGGLNTGELFF
TRBJ1-1 | TRBV18 | CASSALGEGTEAFF
TRBJ2-7 | TRBV28 | CASSPTYSAGWGYEQYF
TRBJ1-2 | TRBV10-3 | CASTPQGPANYGYTF
TRBJ2-7 | TRBV19 | CASSRGNRDLYYEQYF
TRBJ2-2 | TRBV7-3 | CASSLSQTGSTGELFF
TRBJ2-3 | TRBV7-2 | CASSRLGTVPQDTQYF
TRBJ2-5 | TRBV6-2/TRBV6-3 | CASSYQRQFHQETQYF
TRBJ2-1 | TRBV19 | CASSIGEYSGSNQFF
TRBJ1-1 | TRBV7-2 | CASSYGQGKRLNTEAFF
TRBJ2-6 | TRBV5-5 | CASTLRGPSGANVLTF
TRBJ1-1 | TRBV12-3/TRBV12-4 | CASSLSMNTEAFF
TRBJ2-7 | TRBV4-3 | CASSQVLSGTSYEQYF
TRBJ2-5 | TRBV5-1 | CASSREAQETQYF
TRBJ2-3 | TRBV5-1 | CASSIGGGDTQYF
TRBJ2-2 | TRBV5-6 | CASSLFQGAITGELFF
TRBJ1-1 | TRBV9 | CASSSHRDTEAFF
TRBJ2-7 | TRBV5-6 | CASSRLRGVYEQYF
TRBJ1-5 | TRBV7-8 | CASSPRQVVSQPQHF
TRBJ2-1 | TRBV5-1 | CASSSAGGSYNEQFF
TRBJ1-3 | TRBV9 | CASSPGGSGNTIYF
TRBJ2-7 | TRBV19 | CASSIGSGSYEQYF
TRBJ2-6 | TRBV28 | CASSPVVSGANVLTF
TRBJ2-1 | TRBV28 | CASRVEGLARYNEQFF
TRBJ2-7 | TRBV19 | CASSVRETSYEQYF